Below, one TCR beta chain is given with its context. This sample is drawn from a study of siplizumab effects on memory and regulatory T cells. TCRdb keeps only in-frame clones here, not all; method: immunoSEQ multiplex PCR. The sample carries approximately 100,000 clones, 85% to 95% recorded once. V shed 2 bases and J shed 5 bases, with 10 bases lying between them. The CDR3 is 14 residues long. CDR1 and CDR2 from the germline V gene are LGHNT and FRNRAP. The chain has TRBV12-5 and TRBJ2-1; tentative D call: TRBD2 (5 bases). The sample consisted of non-Treg CD4+ T cells sorted from blood. The sequence was collected from a human donor in good health. The CDR3 sequence is CASGLTSGNNEQFF. Here the CDR3 DNA reads TGTGCTAGTGGTTTGACGAGCGGAAACAATGAGCAGTTCTTC.